This T cell receptor (beta chain) was identified in a study of T cell responses to AZD1222 COVID-19 vaccine. TCRdb's table, derived via immunoSEQ multiplex PCR, lists solely in-frame clones and lacks some. There are roughly 150,000 clones in the sample; about 89% occur only once, and roughly 3.8% lies in the top ten. The CDR3 length is 12 residues. Trimming stripped 5 bases from V and 6 bases from J, with 8 bases between. CDR1 is LNHDA, CDR2 SQIVND, per germline (reference sequence). Sequenced here: peripheral blood, sampled 28 days after the second AZD1222 dose. The clonotype comes from an adult who received the AZD1222 COVID-19 vaccine. The chain recombines TRBV19 with TRBJ1-5; D unclear. The CDR3 protein is CASSFGGQPQHF. The CDR3 nucleotides are TGTGCCAGTAGTTTTGGTGGTCAGCCCCAGCATTTT.